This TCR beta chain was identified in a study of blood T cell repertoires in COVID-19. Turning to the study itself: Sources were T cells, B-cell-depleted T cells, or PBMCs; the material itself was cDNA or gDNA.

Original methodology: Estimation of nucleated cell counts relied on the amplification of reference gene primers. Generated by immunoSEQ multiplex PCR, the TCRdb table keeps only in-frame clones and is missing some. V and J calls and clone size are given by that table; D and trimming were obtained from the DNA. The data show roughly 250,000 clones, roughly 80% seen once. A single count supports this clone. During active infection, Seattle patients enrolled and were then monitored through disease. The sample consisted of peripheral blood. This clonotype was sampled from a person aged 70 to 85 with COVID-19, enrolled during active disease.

In nucleotides, the CDR3 is TGTGCCTGGAGTATCACAGGTGTAGGAGAAAAACTGTTTTTT. Encoded protein: CAWSITGVGEKLFF. The V call is TRBV30, the J call TRBJ1-4; maybe TRBD1 (5 bases). The V gene lost 2 bases and the J gene lost 8 bases, with 15 bases spanning the gap. CDR3 length: 14 amino acids. CDR1 GTSNPN and CDR2 SVGIG come from the germline V gene (reference sequence).